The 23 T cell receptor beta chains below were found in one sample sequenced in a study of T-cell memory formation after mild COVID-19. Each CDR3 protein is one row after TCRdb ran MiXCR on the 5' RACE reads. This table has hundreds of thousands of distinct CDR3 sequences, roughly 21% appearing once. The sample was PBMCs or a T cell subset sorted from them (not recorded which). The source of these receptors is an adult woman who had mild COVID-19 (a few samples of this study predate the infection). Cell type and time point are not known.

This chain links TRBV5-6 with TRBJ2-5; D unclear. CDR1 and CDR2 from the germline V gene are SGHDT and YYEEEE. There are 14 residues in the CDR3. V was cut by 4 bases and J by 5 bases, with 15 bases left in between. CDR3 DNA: TGTGCCAGCAGCCCCCCAGGATCGCTTGAGACCCAGTACTTC. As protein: CASSPPGSLETQYF.

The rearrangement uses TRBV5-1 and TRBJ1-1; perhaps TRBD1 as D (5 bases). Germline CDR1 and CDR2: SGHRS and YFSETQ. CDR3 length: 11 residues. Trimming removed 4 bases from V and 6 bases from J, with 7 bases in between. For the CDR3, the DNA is TGCGCCAGCAGCGGCAGGGCTGAAGCTTTCTTT. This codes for CASSGRAEAFF.

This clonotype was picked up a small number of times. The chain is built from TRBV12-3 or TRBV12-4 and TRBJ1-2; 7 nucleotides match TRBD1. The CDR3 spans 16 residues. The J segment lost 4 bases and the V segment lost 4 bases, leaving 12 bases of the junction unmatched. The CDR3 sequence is CASSSPTGEGIYGYTF. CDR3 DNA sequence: TGTGCCAGCAGTTCCCCTACAGGGGAAGGGATCTATGGCTACACCTTC.

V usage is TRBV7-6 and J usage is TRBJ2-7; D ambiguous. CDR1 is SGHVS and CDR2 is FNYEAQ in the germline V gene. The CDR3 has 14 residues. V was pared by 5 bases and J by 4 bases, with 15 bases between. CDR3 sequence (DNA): TGTGCCAGCAGCCCCCCAGGATGGGGTTACGAGCAGTACTTC. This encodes CASSPPGWGYEQYF.

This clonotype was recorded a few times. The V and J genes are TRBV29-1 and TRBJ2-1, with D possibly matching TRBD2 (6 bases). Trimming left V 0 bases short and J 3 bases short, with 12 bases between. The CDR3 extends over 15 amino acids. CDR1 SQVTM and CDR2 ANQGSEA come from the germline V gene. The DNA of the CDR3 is TGCAGCGTTGAAGAACGGGAGTTTCTCTACAATGAGCAGTTCTTC. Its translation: CSVEEREFLYNEQFF.

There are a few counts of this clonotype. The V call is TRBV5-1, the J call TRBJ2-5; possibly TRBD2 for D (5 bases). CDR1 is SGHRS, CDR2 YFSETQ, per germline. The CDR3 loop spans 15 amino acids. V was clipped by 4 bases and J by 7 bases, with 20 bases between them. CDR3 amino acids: CASSHGDTDMGTQYF. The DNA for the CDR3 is TGCGCCAGCAGCCACGGGGATACGGATATGGGGACCCAGTACTTC.

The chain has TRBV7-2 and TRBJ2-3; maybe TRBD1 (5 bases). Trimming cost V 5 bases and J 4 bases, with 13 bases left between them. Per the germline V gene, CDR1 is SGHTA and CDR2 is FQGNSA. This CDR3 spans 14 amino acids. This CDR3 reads CASSPQLGPDTQYF. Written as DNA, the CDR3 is TGTGCCAGCAGCCCGCAGCTGGGGCCAGATACGCAGTATTTT.

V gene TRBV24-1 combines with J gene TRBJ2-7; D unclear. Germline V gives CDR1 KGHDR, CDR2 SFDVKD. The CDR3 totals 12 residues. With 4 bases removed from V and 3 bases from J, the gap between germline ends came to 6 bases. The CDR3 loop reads CATSENDYEQYF. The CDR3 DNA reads TGTGCCACCAGTGAGAACGACTACGAGCAGTACTTC.

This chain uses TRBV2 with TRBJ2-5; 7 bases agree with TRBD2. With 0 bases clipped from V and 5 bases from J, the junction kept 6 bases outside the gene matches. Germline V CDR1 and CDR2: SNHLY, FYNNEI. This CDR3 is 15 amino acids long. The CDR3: CASSEATTGGETQYF. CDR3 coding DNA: TGTGCCAGCAGTGAAGCCACGACGGGAGGCGAGACCCAGTACTTC.

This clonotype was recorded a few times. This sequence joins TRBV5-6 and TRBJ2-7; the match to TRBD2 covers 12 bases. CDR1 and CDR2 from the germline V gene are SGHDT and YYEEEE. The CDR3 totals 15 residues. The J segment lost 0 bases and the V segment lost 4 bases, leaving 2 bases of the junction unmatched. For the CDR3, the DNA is TGTGCCAGCAGCCTAGCGGGGGGGATCTCCTACGAGCAGTACTTC. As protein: CASSLAGGISYEQYF.

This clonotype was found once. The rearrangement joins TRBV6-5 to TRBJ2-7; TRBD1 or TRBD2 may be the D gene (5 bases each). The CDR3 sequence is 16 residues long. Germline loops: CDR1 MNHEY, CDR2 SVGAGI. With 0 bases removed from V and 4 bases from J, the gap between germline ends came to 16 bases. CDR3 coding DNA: TGTGCCAGCAGTTACTCCCGAGGGGTCGTTCTGTACGAGCAGTACTTC. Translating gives CASSYSRGVVLYEQYF.

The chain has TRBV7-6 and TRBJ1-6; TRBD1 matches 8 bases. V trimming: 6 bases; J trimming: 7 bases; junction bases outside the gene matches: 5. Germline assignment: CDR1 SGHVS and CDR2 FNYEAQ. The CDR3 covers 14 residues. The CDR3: CASRPQGANSPLHF. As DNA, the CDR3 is TGTGCCAGCAGACCCCAGGGGGCAAATTCACCCCTCCACTTT.

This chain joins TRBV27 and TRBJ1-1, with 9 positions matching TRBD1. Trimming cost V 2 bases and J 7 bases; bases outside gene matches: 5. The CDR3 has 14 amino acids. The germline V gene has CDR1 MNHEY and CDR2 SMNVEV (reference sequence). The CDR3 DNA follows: TGTGCCAGCAGTTTAAGCGGACAGGGGAATGAAGCTTTCTTT. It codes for CASSLSGQGNEAFF.

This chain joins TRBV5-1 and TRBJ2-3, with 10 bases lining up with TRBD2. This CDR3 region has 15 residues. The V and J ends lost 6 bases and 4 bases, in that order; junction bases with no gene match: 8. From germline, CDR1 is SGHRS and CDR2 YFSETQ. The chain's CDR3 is CASNSGRAAPDTQYF. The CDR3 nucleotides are TGCGCCAGCAACAGCGGGAGGGCAGCCCCAGATACGCAGTATTTT.

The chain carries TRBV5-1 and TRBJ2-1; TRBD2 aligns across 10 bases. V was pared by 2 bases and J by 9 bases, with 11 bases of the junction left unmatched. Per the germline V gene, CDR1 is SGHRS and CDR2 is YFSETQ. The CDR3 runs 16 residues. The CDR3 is CASSLSGRAGLGEQFF. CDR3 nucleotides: TGCGCCAGCAGCTTAAGCGGGAGGGCCGGGTTAGGTGAGCAGTTCTTC.

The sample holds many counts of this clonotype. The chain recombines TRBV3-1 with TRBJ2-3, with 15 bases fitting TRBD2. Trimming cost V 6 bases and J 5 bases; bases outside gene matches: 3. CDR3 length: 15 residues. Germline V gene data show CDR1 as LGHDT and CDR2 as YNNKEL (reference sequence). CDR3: CASRPGLAGGDTQYF. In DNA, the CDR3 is TGTGCCAGCAGACCGGGACTAGCGGGGGGAGATACGCAGTATTTT.

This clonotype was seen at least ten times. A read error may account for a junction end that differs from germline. This chain's CDR3 is CASSLEGLAKNIQYF. The CDR3, as DNA: TGTGCCAGCAGCTTAGAAGGTCTAGCCAAAAACATTCAGTACTTC. The rearrangement uses TRBV5-1 and TRBJ2-4; D call uncertain. The CDR3 covers 15 residues. From germline, CDR1 is SGHRS and CDR2 YFSETQ.

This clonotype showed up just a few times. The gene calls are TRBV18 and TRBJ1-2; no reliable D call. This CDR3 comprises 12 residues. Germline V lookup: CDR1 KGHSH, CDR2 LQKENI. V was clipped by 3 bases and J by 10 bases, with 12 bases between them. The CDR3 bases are TGTGCCAGCTCACCGGAGACACTCCACTACACCTTC. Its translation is CASSPETLHYTF.

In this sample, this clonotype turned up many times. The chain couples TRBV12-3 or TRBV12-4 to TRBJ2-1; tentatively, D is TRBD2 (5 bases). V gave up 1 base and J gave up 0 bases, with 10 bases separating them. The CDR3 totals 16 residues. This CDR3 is CASSLESGSSYNEQFF. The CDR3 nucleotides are TGTGCCAGCAGTTTAGAGTCTGGGAGCTCCTACAATGAGCAGTTCTTC.

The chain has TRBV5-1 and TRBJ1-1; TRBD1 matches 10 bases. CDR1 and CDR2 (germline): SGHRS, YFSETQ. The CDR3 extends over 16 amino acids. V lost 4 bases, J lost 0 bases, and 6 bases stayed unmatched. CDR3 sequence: CASSPSTGGMNTEAFF. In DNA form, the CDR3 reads TGCGCCAGCAGCCCATCGACAGGGGGCATGAACACTGAAGCTTTCTTT.

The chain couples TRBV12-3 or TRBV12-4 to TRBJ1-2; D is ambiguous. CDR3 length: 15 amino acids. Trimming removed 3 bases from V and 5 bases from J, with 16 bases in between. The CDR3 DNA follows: TGTGCCAGCAGTTTCGCGGGTTTCCGGGGATATGGCTACACCTTC. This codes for CASSFAGFRGYGYTF.

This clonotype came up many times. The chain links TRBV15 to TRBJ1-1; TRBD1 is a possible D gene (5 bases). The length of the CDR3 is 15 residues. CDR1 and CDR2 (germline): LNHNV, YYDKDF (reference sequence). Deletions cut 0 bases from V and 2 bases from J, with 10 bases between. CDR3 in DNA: TGTGCCACCAGCAGAGAATCGGGGCTTAACACTGAAGCTTTCTTT. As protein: CATSRESGLNTEAFF.

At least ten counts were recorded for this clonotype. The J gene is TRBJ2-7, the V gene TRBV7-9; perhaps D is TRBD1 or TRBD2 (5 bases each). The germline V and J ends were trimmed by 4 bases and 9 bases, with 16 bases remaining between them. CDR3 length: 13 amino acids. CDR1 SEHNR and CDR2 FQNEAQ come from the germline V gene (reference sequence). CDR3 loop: CASSSGPRLGQYF. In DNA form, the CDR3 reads TGTGCCAGCAGCTCGGGACCCCGCCTAGGGCAGTACTTC. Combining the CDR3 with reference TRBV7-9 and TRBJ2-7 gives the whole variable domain DTGVSQNPRHKITKRGQNVTFRCDPISEHNRLYWYRQTLGQGPEFLTYFQNEAQLEKSRLLSDRFSAERPKGSFSTLEIQRTEQGDSAMYLCASSSGPRLGQYFGPGTRLTVT.